This entry lists 30 T cell receptor beta chains sequenced from one sample in a study of T cells in localized non-small cell lung cancer. Produced via immunoSEQ multiplex PCR; TCRdb's table is partial and in-frame only. Of some 38,000 clones in the sample, about nine tenths were seen once. Here the sequenced sample was peripheral blood mononuclear cells, taken before any cancer treatment. The receptor source for this set is a male donor at least 60 years old with stage II lung adenocarcinoma.

This chain connects TRBV5-5 to TRBJ1-3; no clear D gene. This CDR3 region has 17 residues. The germline V gene encodes CDR1 SGHKS and CDR2 YYEKEE (reference sequence). Trimming left V 0 bases short and J 0 bases short, with 13 bases between. CDR3 in amino acids: CASSLVAEISSGNTIYF. DNA of the CDR3: TGTGCCAGCAGCTTGGTTGCAGAAATTAGCTCTGGAAACACCATATATTTT.

The V call is TRBV27, the J call TRBJ2-2; D may be TRBD1 or TRBD2 (5 bases each). Between the trimmed V and J ends, which lost 8 bases and 1 base, there was a span of 11 bases. Germline lookup yields CDR1 MNHEY and CDR2 SMNVEV (reference sequence). This CDR3 is built from 14 residues. Here the CDR3 DNA reads TGTGCCAGCCGGGACGGAAAGAACACCGGGGAGCTGTTTTTT. It yields the protein CASRDGKNTGELFF.

This clone was observed a handful of times. This sequence joins TRBV7-8 and TRBJ1-3; no definite D call. This CDR3 is built from 14 residues. V gave up 10 bases and J gave up 0 bases, with 13 bases separating them. Germline loops: CDR1 SGHVS, CDR2 FQNEAQ. The CDR3 protein is CAIQKTRSGNTIYF. In DNA form, the CDR3 reads TGTGCCATCCAGAAAACCCGCTCTGGAAACACCATATATTTT.

The rearrangement links TRBV9 to TRBJ2-1; D is uncertain. Germline CDR1 is SGDLS and CDR2 is YYNGEE. This CDR3 has 12 residues. V dropped 4 bases and J dropped 4 bases, with 6 bases sitting between them. The CDR3 here is CASSPPYNEQFF. The CDR3 DNA reads as TGTGCCAGCAGCCCTCCGTACAATGAGCAGTTCTTC.

CDR3 in DNA: TGCGCCAGCAGCCAAGGCGGATCTCGCACAGATACGCAGTATTTT. It is translated as CASSQGGSRTDTQYF. This chain links TRBV4-1 with TRBJ2-3; D is ambiguous. V lost 1 base, J lost 1 base, and 9 bases lay in between. The CDR3 runs to 15 residues. The V gene's germline CDR1 is MGHRA and CDR2 YSYEKL.

V usage is TRBV7-9 and J usage is TRBJ1-2; TRBD1 matches at 9 bases. J gave up 8 bases and V 7 bases, and 14 bases lay outside the gene matches. Germline-derived CDR1 and CDR2 are SEHNR and FQNEAQ (reference sequence). The CDR3 runs 15 residues. CDR3: CASKAPGQGGDGYTF. The CDR3 coding sequence is TGTGCCAGCAAGGCCCCGGGACAGGGTGGGGACGGCTACACCTTC.

The rearrangement uses TRBV4-1 and TRBJ2-3, with 7 nucleotides matching TRBD2. With 0 bases clipped from V and 3 bases from J, the junction kept 3 bases outside the gene matches. CDR3 size: 15 residues. Germline CDR1 reads MGHRA; CDR2 reads YSYEKL. The CDR3 loop reads CASSQDSLATDTQYF. In DNA, the CDR3 is TGCGCCAGCAGCCAAGATTCACTAGCGACAGATACGCAGTATTTT.

The CDR3 DNA reads as TGTGCCAGTAGATACACCGGGACAGAGAACACTGAAGCTTTCTTT. It codes for CASRYTGTENTEAFF. The chain employs TRBV19 and TRBJ1-1, with 7 bases lining up with TRBD1. The V gene end was trimmed by 6 bases and the J gene end by 1 base; junction bases not matched to a gene: 8. The CDR3 runs to 15 residues. Germline CDR1 reads LNHDA; CDR2 reads SQIVND (reference sequence).

The chain couples TRBV30 to TRBJ2-3, with a possible D match to TRBD2 (5 bases). CDR3 length: 14 amino acids. V was shortened by 0 bases and J by 3 bases, with 10 bases between the two germline ends. In germline, CDR1 is GTSNPN, CDR2 SVGIG (reference sequence). The CDR3, as DNA: TGTGCCTGGAGTGTAGGACTTGAGACAGATACGCAGTATTTT. This codes for CAWSVGLETDTQYF.

In this sample, this clone turned up once. CDR3 sequence reads: CASSRLGNYGYTF. DNA for the CDR3: TGTGCCAGCTCACGTCTGGGAAACTATGGCTACACCTTC. This chain connects TRBV18 to TRBJ1-2, with D hard to call. V was cut by 4 bases and J by 2 bases, with 8 bases left in between. In germline, CDR1 is KGHSH, CDR2 LQKENI. The CDR3 contains 13 residues.

The CDR3 DNA sequence: TGTGCCAGCTCACCCTCCCGTCCAAGCAATCAGCCCCAGCATTTT. The encoded protein is CASSPSRPSNQPQHF. The chain carries TRBV18 and TRBJ1-5; D ambiguous. Germline V gene lookup returns CDR1 KGHSH and CDR2 LQKENI. Trimming removed 3 bases at V and 1 base at J, with 10 bases between. The CDR3 covers 15 residues.

This clone was seen only once. The chain has TRBV7-2 and TRBJ2-5; D may be TRBD1 (6 bases). CDR1 is SGHTA and CDR2 is FQGNSA in the germline V gene. V gave up 5 bases and J gave up 5 bases, with 12 bases separating them. The CDR3 sequence is 13 residues long. The CDR3 DNA reads TGTGCCAGCAGCAGAGGACAGACGGAGACCCAGTACTTC. As protein: CASSRGQTETQYF. The variable domain in full, with the rest retrieved from reference TRBV7-2 and TRBJ2-5, is GAGVSQSPSNKVTEKGKDVELRCDPISGHTALYWYRQSLGQGLEFLIYFQGNSAPDKSGLPSDRFSAERTGGSVSTLTIQRTQQEDSAVYLCASSRGQTETQYFGPGTRLLVL.

V and J are TRBV30 and TRBJ1-5; no definite D call. V lost 0 bases to trimming and J lost 6 bases, with 9 bases between them. From germline, CDR1 is GTSNPN and CDR2 SVGIG (reference sequence). This CDR3 spans 13 amino acids. DNA of the CDR3: TGTGCCTGGAGTGTAAAGGGTAGTCAGCCCCAGCATTTT. This codes for CAWSVKGSQPQHF.

This CDR3 is CASSNTGVASPLHF. For the CDR3, the DNA is TGTGCCAGCAGTAACACAGGGGTAGCGTCACCCCTCCACTTT. The genes are TRBV6-5 and TRBJ1-6; 7 nucleotides line up with TRBD1. The junction had 8 bases not matched to a gene; V was cut back by 5 bases and J by 10 bases. Germline CDR1 reads MNHEY; CDR2 reads SVGAGI. The CDR3 is made up of 14 amino acids.

This clone was seen once. V and J are TRBV19 and TRBJ2-1, with 14 bases lining up with TRBD2. This CDR3 is built from 16 residues. Germline V lookup: CDR1 LNHDA, CDR2 SQIVND (reference sequence). J gave up 6 bases and V 5 bases, and 6 bases lay outside the gene matches. CDR3 nucleotide sequence: TGTGCCAGTAGTGCCGGACTAGCGGGAGGCTTCAATGAGCAGTTCTTC. It yields the protein CASSAGLAGGFNEQFF.

The V gene is TRBV28, the J gene TRBJ1-3; no firm D call. Germline lookup yields CDR1 MDHEN and CDR2 SYDVKM. This CDR3 contains 12 residues. V lost 3 bases and J 3 bases, leaving 3 bases between the germline ends. The DNA for the CDR3 is TGTGCCAGCAGTTTGGTTGGAAACACCATATATTTT. It translates to CASSLVGNTIYF.

The J gene is TRBJ2-7, the V gene TRBV5-1; either TRBD1 or TRBD2 may fit D (5 bases each). V was trimmed by 3 bases and J by 4 bases, leaving 11 bases between them. The V gene's germline CDR1 is SGHRS and CDR2 YFSETQ. The CDR3 has 13 amino acids. Here the CDR3 reads CASSSGPEYEQYF. The DNA of the CDR3 is TGCGCCAGCAGCTCGGGGCCGGAATACGAGCAGTACTTC.

This clone was observed a handful of times. V and J are TRBV6-6 and TRBJ1-2; D gene ambiguous. This CDR3 spans 15 amino acids. V was cut by 3 bases and J by 4 bases, with 15 bases left in between. From germline, CDR1 is MNHNY and CDR2 SVGAGI (reference sequence). The CDR3 DNA follows: TGTGCCAGCAGTTATATACCTGATGGGCTCTATGGCTACACCTTC. Translation: CASSYIPDGLYGYTF.

The chain recombines TRBV6-5 with TRBJ1-4; D unresolved. This CDR3 is 14 amino acids long. The V and J ends lost 6 bases and 0 bases respectively, with 8 bases between them. Germline V gives CDR1 MNHEY, CDR2 SVGAGI. As DNA, the CDR3 is TGTGCCAGCAGAACCGGCCCAACTAATGAAAAACTGTTTTTT. Protein product: CASRTGPTNEKLFF.

The rearrangement links TRBV5-1 to TRBJ2-2, with TRBD2 matching over 11 bases. The V gene's germline CDR1 is SGHRS and CDR2 YFSETQ. The V gene end was trimmed by 4 bases and the J gene end by 5 bases; junction bases not matched to a gene: 13. CDR3 length equals 18 residues. The CDR3 sequence is CASSTGTSGARGTGELFF. CDR3 sequence (DNA): TGCGCCAGCAGCACGGGGACTAGCGGCGCTAGGGGAACCGGGGAGCTGTTTTTT.

The chain links TRBV6-5 to TRBJ1-1, with D perhaps TRBD1 (6 bases). This CDR3 region has 15 residues. Trimming pared 6 bases from V and 4 bases from J, leaving 18 bases between. CDR1 is MNHEY and CDR2 is SVGAGI in the germline V gene. CDR3 sequence: CASRGHPTGITEAFF. The CDR3 DNA reads as TGTGCCAGCAGGGGACACCCTACAGGGATCACTGAAGCTTTCTTT.

CDR3 in amino acids: CASGGGLGQPQHF. The DNA for the CDR3 is TGTGCCAGCGGGGGAGGGTTGGGTCAGCCCCAGCATTTT. This chain connects TRBV28 to TRBJ1-5; D perhaps matches TRBD1 (5 bases). The ends were cut back, 8 bases at V and 6 bases at J, with 14 bases in the middle. The V gene's germline CDR1 is MDHEN and CDR2 SYDVKM. The CDR3 consists of 13 residues.

The chain employs TRBV28 and TRBJ2-3; 7 bases align to TRBD2. Losses at the gene ends were 4 bases for V and 1 base for J; bases not matched to a gene: 8. The CDR3 runs 16 residues. Germline V gene sequence: CDR1 MDHEN, CDR2 SYDVKM. The CDR3 spells CASSSLEGGGTDTQYF. The CDR3, as DNA: TGTGCCAGCAGTTCCCTCGAGGGAGGGGGCACAGATACGCAGTATTTT.

This clone was recorded a few times. V is TRBV28 and J is TRBJ2-3; 8 bases match TRBD1. Trimming cost V 3 bases and J 6 bases; bases outside gene matches: 11. CDR1 MDHEN and CDR2 SYDVKM come from the germline V gene. The CDR3 length is 16 residues. The CDR3 DNA follows: TGTGCCAGCAGTTTTGGGGCTATGACAGGGGAGGATACGCAGTATTTT. As protein: CASSFGAMTGEDTQYF.

The chain joins TRBV7-2 to TRBJ2-5, with 9 bases matching TRBD2. This CDR3 spans 17 amino acids. The germline gives CDR1 SGHTA, CDR2 FQGNSA. Germline trimming cut 3 bases from V and 5 bases from J; bases unmatched to any gene: 13. CDR3 loop: CASSLLGSGRVRETQYF. The CDR3 DNA sequence: TGTGCCAGCAGCTTGTTAGGTAGCGGGAGAGTGAGGGAGACCCAGTACTTC.

This rearrangement joins TRBV10-3 to TRBJ1-2; D call uncertain. Trimming left V 10 bases short and J 0 bases short, with 15 bases between. Germline CDR1 ENHRY, CDR2 SYGVKD. The CDR3 sequence is 14 residues long. CDR3 sequence (DNA): TGTGCCAGCGCCGGTAGCGGGGCTAACTATGGCTACACCTTC. Amino acids: CASAGSGANYGYTF.

This clone was detected only once. The chain couples TRBV28 to TRBJ1-3; no reliable D call. Trimming left V 2 bases short and J 3 bases short, with 5 bases between. CDR1 is MDHEN, CDR2 SYDVKM, per germline. The CDR3 totals 13 residues. In nucleotides, the CDR3 is TGTGCCAGCAGTTTACAGCTTGGAAACACCATATATTTT. Translation gives CASSLQLGNTIYF.

V is TRBV6-5 and J is TRBJ2-5, with 8 bases fitting TRBD1. Germline V CDR1 and CDR2: MNHEY, SVGAGI. The V and J ends lost 5 bases and 5 bases, in that order; junction bases with no gene match: 7. The CDR3 runs to 14 residues. CDR3 sequence (DNA): TGTGCCAGCAGTGCAGGGGGCTCCCGGGAGACCCAGTACTTC. Protein sequence: CASSAGGSRETQYF.

J is TRBJ1-2 and V is TRBV5-1, with unresolved D. The CDR3 consists of 12 residues. CDR1 SGHRS and CDR2 YFSETQ come from the germline V gene. V was pared by 5 bases and J by 3 bases, with 8 bases between. This CDR3 is CASSGTDYGYTF. CDR3 DNA sequence: TGCGCCAGCAGTGGAACAGACTATGGCTACACCTTC.

The gene calls are TRBV5-8 and TRBJ1-2; 11 nucleotides line up with TRBD1. Per the germline V gene, CDR1 is SGHTS and CDR2 is YDEGEE. This CDR3 has 13 residues. V lost 0 bases and J lost 10; bases outside the gene matches: 2. The CDR3 nucleotides are TGTGCCAGCAGCTTGGGGACAGGGGGCGCCTACACCTTC. This codes for CASSLGTGGAYTF. Full variable domain (rest looked up from reference TRBV5-8 and TRBJ1-2): EAGVTQSPTHLIKTRGQQATLRCSPISGHTSVYWYQQALGLGLQFLLWYDEGEERNRGNFPPRFSGRQFPNYSSELNVNALELEDSALYLCASSLGTGGAYTFGSGTRLTVV.